This T cell receptor beta chain was observed in a study of CXCR3-negative and CXCR3-positive naive CD8 T cells (dated by TCRdb to between 2019 and 2020). A note on the overall study: About 150 million TRB reads were obtained in total, roughly 1.5 +/- 0.3 million reads per library. Data from about 10 donors, pooled across two independent experiments, went into the diversity and physicochemical repertoire analyses. The TRBV-TRBJ cluster analysis covered naive subsets from 5 or 6 donors and memory cells from 3 donors. Study-wide conclusions, independent of this receptor: Freshly isolated PBMCs were used for most assays because CXCR3 expression partially decreased after cryopreservation. Because surface CD5, which is linked to self-reactivity in mice, was comparable between the naive subsets, TCR interaction strength was also inferred from TRB CDR3 physicochemical properties. TRB CDR3s from CXCR3-positive naive cells showed higher hydrophobicity (lower Kidera factor 4), lower energy, and higher strength and volume indices than CXCR3-negative naive cells. Both naive subsets had comparably high repertoire diversity, while memory CD8+ T cells had much lower repertoire diversity. TRBV-TRBJ usage was similar between naive CXCR3-negative and CXCR3-positive cells from the same donor, while memory cells showed distinct patterns.

The sequencer listed for this sample is NextSeq 550. The Human TCR Profiling Kit (MiLaboratory) was used to make UMI-labeled 5' RACE TRB cDNA libraries. cDNA synthesis used the entire amount of extracted RNA, and PCR amplification then used the entire amount of cDNA produced. The libraries were made side by side, with each library going through the same number of PCR cycles. From the authors' description of their analysis: With a requirement of at least two reads per UMI, MIGEC and MiXCR extracted about 53,000 +/- 9,400 unique UMI-labeled TRB cDNA molecules per library. On average, roughly 40,000 +/- 10,000 functional in-frame TRB CDR3 nucleotide clonotypes lacking stop codons were found per library. After each sample was downsampled to 5000 UMI-labeled TRB molecules, VDJtools was used to calculate diversity metrics such as normalized Shannon-Wiener and Chao1. VDJtools was used to calculate clonotype-size-weighted physicochemical properties of the central five CDR3 residues, namely interaction energy, strength, volume and Kidera factor 4. TCRdb reprocessed the sequencing reads and holds a single record per CDR3 protein sequence, with no DNA. The V and J calls were not made by the authors but by TCRdb's processing. This sample's records show more than 65,000 distinct CDR3 sequences. The leading ten clones occupy approximately 1.5% of the sample.

From its cysteine to its phenylalanine, the CDR3 spans 18 amino acids. No DNA is given. CDR1 and CDR2, looked up from the germline V gene (reference sequence), are MNHEY and SMNVEV. Of note for this clonotype: Its recognized antigen is unknown.

For every CD8+ T cell subset, 250,000 to 300,000 cells were flow-sorted straight into RLT lysis buffer, and each subset was sorted in triplicate. Naive CD8+ T cells were defined stringently as CD45RO-CCR7+CD27+CD95- to exclude memory contaminants. Using standard density gradient centrifugation, peripheral blood mononuclear cells were isolated from buffy coats. A FACSAria III was used to flow-sort naive CXCR3-negative and CXCR3-positive CD8+ T cells. Total RNA was extracted from sorted cells using an RNeasy Mini Kit. This clonotype originated in a human donor in good health. Some clones in this sample may be carry-over from other donors' samples. The rearranged chain carries TRBV27 and TRBJ2-3; TCRdb calls TRBD1, which cannot be checked without DNA. The sequencing sample was made of naive CXCR3- CD8+ T cells from blood. The label giving this sample's cell subset or site can be read as: CD45RO-CCR7+CD27+CD95- naive CD8+ T cells lacking CXCR3 (TNR3-). The CDR3 region has the sequence CASSGLQAAGLPQDTQYF.